This TCR beta chain was sequenced for a study of glioma-infiltrating T cells. The study, taken as a whole, reports: Tissue-blood divergence was below expectation in non-neoplastic patients, above in gliomas.

This clonotype was seen ten or more times. Its antigen remains unknown. The iRepertoire nested amplicon-rescue multiplex PCR amplified TCR alpha and beta CDR3s from RNA. One entry per CDR3 protein, called by TCRdb with MiXCR from the multiplex PCR reads. This table holds 100,000 to 150,000 distinct CDR3 sequences, more than 20% found once. Germline-derived CDR1 and CDR2 are SQVTM and ANQGSEA. The CDR3 totals 14 residues. J gave up 1 base and V 1 base, and 3 bases lay outside the gene matches. The TCR originated in a human donor with low-grade glioma or glioblastoma, undergoing nonglioma brain surgery, or in good health (not recorded which). V is TRBV29-1 and J is TRBJ1-2, with TRBD1 identical over 7 bases. Sequenced sample: glioma tissue, nonneoplastic brain tissue, or PBMCs (not recorded which). CDR3 bases: TGCAGCGTTGAAGGACAGGGTCTTAACTATGGCTACACCTTC. This sequence encodes CSVEGQGLNYGYTF.